What follows is one TCR beta chain and its context. The CDR3 runs to 12 residues. Germline trimming cut 6 bases from V and 3 bases from J; bases unmatched to any gene: 1. Germline V gives CDR1 MNHEY, CDR2 SVGAGI. The Seattle site enrolled patients during active infection and followed them longitudinally. These data belong to a study of blood T cell repertoires in COVID-19. Overall study: The study drew acute and convalescent COVID-19 samples from the United States, Italy and Spain. Sources were T cells, B-cell-depleted T cells, or PBMCs; the material itself was cDNA or gDNA.

Per the authors' pipeline: Reference gene primer amplification in the assay estimated nucleated cell counts. Sequencing was performed with immunoSEQ multiplex PCR; in TCRdb, only in-frame clones are kept and a portion is missing. That table furnishes V, J and clone size, whereas the DNA furnished D and trimming. This table has about 250,000 clones, around 88% appearing once. Specimen: peripheral blood. The source is a woman under 40 with COVID-19, enrolled during active disease. The chain recombines TRBV6-5 with TRBJ1-2, with 7 bases aligning to TRBD1. In DNA, the CDR3 is TGTGCCAGCAGAACAGGGGACTATGGCTACACCTTC. This encodes CASRTGDYGYTF.